Shown below are 15 T cell receptor beta chains from a single sample sequenced in a study of beta chain features in type 1 diabetes. cDNA synthesis used the whole RNA isolate, giving expressed TCRB sequences. Here immunoSEQ multiplex PCR was the method, and the copy in TCRdb shows in-frame clones only, minus some. Here the sample spans some 140,000 clones, roughly 10% being singletons. No antigen is known for these receptors. Overall study results and limits: Across all four CD4+ subsets, people with type 1 diabetes showed modestly shorter TCRB CDR3s.

Sequencing input: central memory CD4+ T cells from blood. These receptors were collected from a man aged 25-45 years with type 1 diabetes.

This chain uses TRBV7-9 with TRBJ2-7; 7 bases map to TRBD2. The CDR3 contains 16 residues. Germline CDR1 and CDR2: SEHNR and FQNEAQ (reference sequence). V dropped 4 bases and J dropped 2; count of bases not matched to a gene: 11. CDR3 nucleotides: TGTGCCAGCAGCTGGAGTTTAACTGGGAGGGCCTACGAGCAGTACTTC. Encoded protein: CASSWSLTGRAYEQYF.

This clone was seen only a few times. The rearrangement joins TRBV2 to TRBJ1-6; D gene unclear. V was cut by 2 bases and J by 8 bases, with 13 bases left in between. The CDR3 runs 15 residues. CDR1 is SNHLY, CDR2 FYNNEI, per germline. This chain's CDR3 is CASSEWSRQDSPLHF. CDR3 nucleotides: TGTGCCAGCAGTGAATGGAGCCGCCAAGATTCACCCCTCCACTTT.

The chain couples TRBV4-3 to TRBJ2-5; 10 bases fit TRBD2. V dropped 0 bases and J dropped 4; count of bases not matched to a gene: 8. Germline V lookup: CDR1 LGHNA, CDR2 YSLEER. The CDR3 length is 17 residues. The CDR3 spells CASSQDYEASGGETQYF. The CDR3 region has the DNA TGCGCCAGCAGCCAAGACTATGAGGCTAGCGGGGGAGAGACCCAGTACTTC.

The chain has TRBV10-2 and TRBJ1-5; D possibly corresponds to TRBD1 (5 bases). Germline lookup yields CDR1 WSHSY and CDR2 SAAADI. Trimming cost V 6 bases and J 2 bases, with 8 bases left between them. CDR3 length equals 13 residues. CDR3 coding DNA: TGCGCCAGCAGGGAGACAGGCAATCAGCCCCAGCATTTT. Its protein product is CASRETGNQPQHF.

This clone was seen a handful of times. The V and J genes are TRBV9 and TRBJ2-3, with D uncertain. V lost 3 bases and J lost 5, with 10 bases in between. This CDR3 contains 13 residues. Germline loops: CDR1 SGDLS, CDR2 YYNGEE. CDR3 amino acids: CASSAGTLDTQYF. The CDR3 DNA reads as TGTGCCAGCAGCGCTGGCACGCTAGATACGCAGTATTTT.

This clone was observed a handful of times. The V call is TRBV18, the J call TRBJ2-5, with D perhaps matching TRBD2 (5 bases). The CDR3 extends over 11 amino acids. V lost 5 bases, J lost 5 bases, and 6 bases lay in between. From germline, CDR1 is KGHSH and CDR2 LQKENI. CDR3 in DNA: TGTGCCAGCTCAAGAGGGGAGACCCAGTACTTC. Its protein is CASSRGETQYF.

V usage is TRBV4-2 and J usage is TRBJ1-5, with 9 bases aligning to TRBD1. V dropped 0 bases and J dropped 3; count of bases not matched to a gene: 6. Per germline, CDR1 LGHNA and CDR2 YNFKEQ. CDR3 length equals 17 residues. The CDR3 spells CASSQDSGQGLNQPQHF. CDR3 nucleotide sequence: TGTGCCAGCAGCCAAGACTCGGGACAGGGCCTCAATCAGCCCCAGCATTTT.

V is TRBV20-1 and J is TRBJ2-5; possible D gene TRBD2, 5 bases. Trimming left V 3 bases short and J 4 bases short, with 6 bases between. Germline CDR1 and CDR2: DFQATT and SNEGSKA (reference sequence). The CDR3 extends over 11 amino acids. CDR3 nucleotide sequence: TGCAGTGCTAGCGGGGTAGAGACCCAGTACTTC. As protein: CSASGVETQYF.

This clone was counted at least ten times. V gene TRBV19 combines with J gene TRBJ1-5; 8 bases agree with TRBD1. Losses at the gene ends were 4 bases for V and 5 bases for J; bases not matched to a gene: 7. The germline V gene encodes CDR1 LNHDA and CDR2 SQIVND (reference sequence). This CDR3 spans 15 amino acids. CDR3 nucleotide sequence: TGTGCCAGTAGTAGGGGACAGGCTGGGGATCAGCCCCAGCATTTT. Amino acid sequence: CASSRGQAGDQPQHF.

The CDR3: CASSFRSGSTDTQYF. The CDR3 nucleotides are TGTGCCAGCAGCTTCCGGTCGGGGTCCACAGATACGCAGTATTTT. The chain couples TRBV7-2 to TRBJ2-3; D possibly corresponds to TRBD2 (5 bases). The CDR3 has 15 amino acids. CDR1 and CDR2 from the germline V gene are SGHTA and FQGNSA. The V end was cut by 3 bases, the J end by 2 bases, with 12 bases between.

J is TRBJ2-7 and V is TRBV28; 8 bases fit TRBD1. Per germline, CDR1 MDHEN and CDR2 SYDVKM. V lost 7 bases and J lost 3; bases outside the gene matches: 8. This CDR3 has 14 amino acids. Written as DNA, the CDR3 is TGTGCCAGCACTCGGGGACAGGCGATCTACGAGCAGTACTTC. Encoded protein: CASTRGQAIYEQYF.

V and J are TRBV2 and TRBJ2-5; D uncertain. The CDR3 has 13 amino acids. Germline CDR1 SNHLY, CDR2 FYNNEI. V was clipped by 8 bases and J by 5 bases, with 15 bases between them. The chain's CDR3 is CASGWMETETQYF. CDR3 nucleotide sequence: TGTGCCAGCGGGTGGATGGAGACGGAGACCCAGTACTTC.

This sequence joins TRBV2 and TRBJ1-2; D is possibly TRBD1 (5 bases). The CDR3 covers 14 residues. Germline V gene data show CDR1 as SNHLY and CDR2 as FYNNEI. Trimming removed 6 bases at V and 2 bases at J, with 13 bases between. CDR3 in amino acids: CASREDGGNYGYTF. The CDR3 nucleotides are TGTGCCAGCAGGGAGGACGGGGGAAACTATGGCTACACCTTC.

V usage is TRBV29-1 and J usage is TRBJ2-3, with 8 bases that match TRBD2. CDR1 is SQVTM and CDR2 is ANQGSEA in the germline V gene. V shed 5 bases, J shed 1 base, and the junction held 2 bases outside the gene matches. This CDR3 region has 13 residues. The CDR3 loop is CSVKLAGTDTQYF. The CDR3 coding sequence is TGCAGCGTTAAACTAGCGGGCACAGATACGCAGTATTTT.

V gene TRBV5-1 combines with J gene TRBJ2-3, with D possibly TRBD1 on 6 matching bases. This CDR3 is built from 13 residues. Germline CDR1 reads SGHRS; CDR2 reads YFSETQ. The V gene lost 4 bases and the J gene lost 5 bases, with 11 bases spanning the gap. CDR3 residues: CASSQGRGDTQYF. The CDR3, as DNA: TGCGCCAGCAGCCAGGGGCGAGGAGATACGCAGTATTTT. The whole variable domain, filled in from reference TRBV5-1 and TRBJ2-3, reads KAGVTQTPRYLIKTRGQQVTLSCSPISGHRSVSWYQQTPGQGLQFLFEYFSETQRNKGNFPGRFSGRQFSNSRSEMNVSTLELGDSALYLCASSQGRGDTQYFGPGTRLTVL.